This T cell receptor beta chain was recorded in a study of shared clonotypes between healthy human individuals. The study's findings and limits: Sorted-subset samples were not fully sequenced, rarefaction indicated. Clonotypes shared by all four sorted-subset donors had higher generation probabilities than non-shared clonotypes. Between several donors, naive CD4 clonotypes were shared at a level of about 5%.

V gave up 5 bases and J gave up 4 bases, with 16 bases separating them. This CDR3 is built from 14 residues. In germline, CDR1 is SQVTM, CDR2 ANQGSEA. Genomic DNA per cell subset filled all wells of several immunoSEQ plates. Only in-frame clones appear in the TCRdb table, and some are missing; sequencing was by immunoSEQ multiplex PCR. The repertoire holds over a million clones, with roughly 97% as singletons. This clone has only one observation. The target antigen is unknown. Sequenced sample: naive CD4+ T cells sorted from blood. Subset reported: CD45RA+ positively selected. The chain links TRBV29-1 to TRBJ2-3; a weak D match, TRBD2 (6 bases). The TCR sequence derives from a man younger than 45 in good health. CDR3 region: CSVKSRGGADTQYF. CDR3 bases: TGCAGCGTTAAATCCAGAGGCGGGGCAGATACGCAGTATTTT.